The 11 T cell receptor beta chains presented below share a single source sample, sequenced in a study of blood T cells in healthy people across ages. The authors ran a second PCR of 7 to 11 cycles using a sample-barcoded 5' primer and a J-beta primer mix. TCRdb called the 5' RACE reads again in MiXCR, with one record for every CDR3 protein. Among 780,000 or so distinct CDR3 sequences listed, approximately 60% were seen once. Sequenced material: blood. The source of these receptors is a man between 35 and 55 years old in good health.

The chain is built from TRBV28 and TRBJ2-5; the D gene could be TRBD1 or TRBD2 (5 bases each). The germline gives CDR1 MDHEN, CDR2 SYDVKM. This CDR3 comprises 14 residues. Trimming pared 3 bases from V and 5 bases from J, leaving 13 bases between. The CDR3 is CASSFGGREETQYF. The CDR3 DNA sequence: TGTGCCAGCAGTTTCGGAGGCAGGGAGGAGACCCAGTACTTC.

CDR3 in amino acids: CASSVGGPNYGYTF. The CDR3 nucleotides read TGTGCCAGCAGTGTGGGGGGGCCTAACTATGGCTACACCTTC. The V and J genes are TRBV12-3 or TRBV12-4 and TRBJ1-2, with D perhaps TRBD1 (6 bases). V lost 5 bases, J lost 0 bases, and 10 bases lay in between. The CDR3 runs 14 residues.

There are a few counts of this clonotype. The rearrangement uses TRBV7-9 and TRBJ2-1; 8 positions agree with TRBD2. With V trimmed by 8 bases and J by 5 bases, 8 bases remained unmatched. This CDR3 has 14 amino acids. CDR1 and CDR2 from the germline V gene are SEHNR and FQNEAQ (reference sequence). The CDR3 DNA reads as TGTGCCAGCTCCGGACTAGCAGAGAACAATGAGCAGTTCTTC. Translation: CASSGLAENNEQFF.

This clonotype appeared once. This chain joins TRBV2 and TRBJ2-1, with TRBD2 identical over 10 bases. V dropped 10 bases and J dropped 9; count of bases not matched to a gene: 9. The V gene's germline CDR1 is SNHLY and CDR2 FYNNEI. The CDR3 extends over 13 amino acids. The CDR3 nucleotides read TGTGCCATCCTAGCGGGAGAAGGAGGTGAGCAGTTCTTC. Amino acids: CAILAGEGGEQFF. Looking up the rest from reference TRBV2 and TRBJ2-1 gives the full variable domain: EPEVTQTPSHQVTQMGQEVILRCVPISNHLYFYWYRQILGQKVEFLVSFYNNEISEKSEIFDDQFSVERPDGSNFTLKIRSTKLEDSAMYFCAILAGEGGEQFFGPGTRLTVL.

This sequence joins TRBV19 and TRBJ2-7, with D unclear. The germline V gene has CDR1 LNHDA and CDR2 SQIVND (reference sequence). The CDR3 spans 14 residues. V was clipped by 4 bases and J by 0 bases, with 10 bases between them. CDR3 residues: CASSKAGDSYEQYF. The CDR3 DNA reads as TGTGCCAGTAGTAAGGCTGGGGACTCCTACGAGCAGTACTTC.

The chain is built from TRBV4-2 and TRBJ2-5; 7 bases map to TRBD2. V gave up 1 base and J gave up 11 bases; unmatched junction bases: 13. Germline V CDR1 and CDR2: LGHNA, YNFKEQ. The CDR3 totals 15 residues. The CDR3 sequence: CASSQGGLPPGEQYF. The CDR3, as DNA: TGTGCCAGCAGCCAAGGGGGACTACCCCCAGGTGAGCAGTACTTC.

The gene calls are TRBV6-6 and TRBJ2-5; 9 nucleotides line up with TRBD1. Trimming cost V 2 bases and J 3 bases; bases outside gene matches: 10. Germline CDR1 MNHNY, CDR2 SVGAGI (reference sequence). This CDR3 spans 17 amino acids. The CDR3 DNA reads as TGTGCCAGCAGTTACCTTGGCGGGGGACAGGGTAAAGAGACCCAGTACTTC. Its translation is CASSYLGGGQGKETQYF.

V and J are TRBV3-1 and TRBJ2-7, with 7 bases fitting TRBD2. CDR1 and CDR2 from the germline V gene are LGHDT and YNNKEL (reference sequence). The CDR3 loop spans 15 amino acids. Unmatched junction bases numbered 11, after V lost 5 bases and J lost 4 bases. Here the CDR3 DNA reads TGTGCCAGCAGCGTCTGGGGGAGGGCCCCATACGAGCAGTACTTC. It encodes CASSVWGRAPYEQYF.

This clonotype has just a few counts. The chain links TRBV4-2 to TRBJ2-4, with a weak D call TRBD2 (6 bases). The CDR3 covers 20 residues. Germline assignment: CDR1 LGHNA and CDR2 YNFKEQ. The ends were cut back, 0 bases at V and 0 bases at J, with 21 bases in the middle. CDR3: CASSQERRGTGNLAKNIQYF. The CDR3 DNA reads as TGTGCCAGCAGCCAAGAAAGGAGGGGAACTGGAAATCTAGCCAAAAACATTCAGTACTTC.

This clonotype was counted between two and nine times. J is TRBJ2-4 and V is TRBV29-1; no reliable D call. Trimming cost V 2 bases and J 2 bases, with 13 bases left between them. Germline CDR1 reads SQVTM; CDR2 reads ANQGSEA. The CDR3 contains 15 residues. Here the CDR3 reads CSVERSGGTKNIQYF. CDR3 coding DNA: TGCAGCGTTGAACGGTCGGGTGGGACCAAAAACATTCAGTACTTC.

The table lists this clonotype with a few counts. The rearrangement uses TRBV7-2 and TRBJ2-7; 9 nucleotides agree with TRBD1. The V and J ends lost 6 bases and 6 bases, in that order; junction bases with no gene match: 12. Germline V gene lookup returns CDR1 SGHTA and CDR2 FQGNSA. There are 15 residues in the CDR3. The CDR3 DNA reads TGTGCCAGCAGTTCGGAGACAGGGGGGAGGATCGAGCAGTACTTC. As protein: CASSSETGGRIEQYF.